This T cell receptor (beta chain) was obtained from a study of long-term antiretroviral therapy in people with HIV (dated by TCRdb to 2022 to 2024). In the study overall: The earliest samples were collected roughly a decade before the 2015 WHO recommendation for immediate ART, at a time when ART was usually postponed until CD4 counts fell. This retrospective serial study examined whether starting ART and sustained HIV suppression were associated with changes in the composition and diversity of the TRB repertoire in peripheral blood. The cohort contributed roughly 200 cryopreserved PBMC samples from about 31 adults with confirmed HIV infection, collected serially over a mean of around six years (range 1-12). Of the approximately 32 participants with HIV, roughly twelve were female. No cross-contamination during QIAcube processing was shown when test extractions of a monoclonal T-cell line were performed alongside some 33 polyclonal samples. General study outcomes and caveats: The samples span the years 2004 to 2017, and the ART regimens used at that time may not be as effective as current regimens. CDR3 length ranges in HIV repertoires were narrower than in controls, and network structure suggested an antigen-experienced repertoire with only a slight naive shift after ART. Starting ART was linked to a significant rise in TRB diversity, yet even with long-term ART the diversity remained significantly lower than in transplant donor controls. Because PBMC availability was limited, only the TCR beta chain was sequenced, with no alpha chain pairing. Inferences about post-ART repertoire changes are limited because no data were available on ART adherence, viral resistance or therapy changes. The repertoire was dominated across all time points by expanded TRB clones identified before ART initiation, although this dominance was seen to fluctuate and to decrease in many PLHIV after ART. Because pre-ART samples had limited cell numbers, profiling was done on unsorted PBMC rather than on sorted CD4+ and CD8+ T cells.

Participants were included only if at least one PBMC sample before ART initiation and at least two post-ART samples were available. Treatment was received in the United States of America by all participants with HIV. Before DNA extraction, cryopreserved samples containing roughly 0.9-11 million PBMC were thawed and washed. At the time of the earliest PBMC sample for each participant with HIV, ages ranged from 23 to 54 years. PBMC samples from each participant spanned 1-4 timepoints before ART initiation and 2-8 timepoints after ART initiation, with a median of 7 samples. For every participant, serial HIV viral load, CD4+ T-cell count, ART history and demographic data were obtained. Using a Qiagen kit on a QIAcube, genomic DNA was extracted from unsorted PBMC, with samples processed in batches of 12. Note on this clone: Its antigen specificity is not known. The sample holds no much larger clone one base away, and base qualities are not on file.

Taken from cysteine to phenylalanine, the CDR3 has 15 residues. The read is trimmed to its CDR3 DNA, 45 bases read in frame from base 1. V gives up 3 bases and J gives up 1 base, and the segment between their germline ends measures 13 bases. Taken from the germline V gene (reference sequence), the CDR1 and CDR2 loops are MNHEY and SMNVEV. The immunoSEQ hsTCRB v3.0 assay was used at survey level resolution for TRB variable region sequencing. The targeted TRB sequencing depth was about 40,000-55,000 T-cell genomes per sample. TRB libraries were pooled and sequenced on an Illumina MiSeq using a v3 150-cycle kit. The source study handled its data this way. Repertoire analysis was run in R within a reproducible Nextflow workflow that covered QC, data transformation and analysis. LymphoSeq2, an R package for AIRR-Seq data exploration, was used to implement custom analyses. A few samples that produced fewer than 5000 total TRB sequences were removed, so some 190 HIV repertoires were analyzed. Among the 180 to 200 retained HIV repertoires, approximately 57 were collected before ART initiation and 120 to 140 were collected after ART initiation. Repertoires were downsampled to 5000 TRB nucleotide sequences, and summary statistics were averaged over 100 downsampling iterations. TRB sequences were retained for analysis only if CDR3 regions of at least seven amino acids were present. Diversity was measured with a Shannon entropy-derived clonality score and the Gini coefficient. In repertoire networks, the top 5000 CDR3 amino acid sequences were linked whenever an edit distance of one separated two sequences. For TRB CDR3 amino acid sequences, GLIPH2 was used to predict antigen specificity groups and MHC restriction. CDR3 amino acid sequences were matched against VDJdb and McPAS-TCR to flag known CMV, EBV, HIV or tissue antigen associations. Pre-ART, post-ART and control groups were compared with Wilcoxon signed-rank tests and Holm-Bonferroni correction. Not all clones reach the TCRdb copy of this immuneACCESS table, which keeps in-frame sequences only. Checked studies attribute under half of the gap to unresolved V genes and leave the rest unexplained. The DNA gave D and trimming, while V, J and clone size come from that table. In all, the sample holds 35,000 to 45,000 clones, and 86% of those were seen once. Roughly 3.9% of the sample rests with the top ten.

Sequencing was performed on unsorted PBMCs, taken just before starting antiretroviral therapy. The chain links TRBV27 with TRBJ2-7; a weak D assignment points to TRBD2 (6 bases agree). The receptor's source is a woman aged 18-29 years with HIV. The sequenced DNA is TGTGCCAGCAGTTTGGAGGGAACCATTTCCTACGAGCAGTACTTC. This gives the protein CASSLEGTISYEQYF.